This TCR beta chain stems from a study of cytomegalovirus exposure and HLA in healthy donors. The V end lost 1 base, the J end lost 11 bases, and 16 bases lay between the germline ends. This CDR3 contains 14 residues. Germline-derived CDR1 and CDR2 are LNHDA and SQIVND (reference sequence). 13 Jbeta primers and 60 Vbeta primers were used for the PCR. Sequencing used immunoSEQ multiplex PCR; TCRdb keeps in-frame clones, though not all of them. Found here are 160,000 or so clones, approximately 72% of them singletons; the top ten hold over 2%. This chain links TRBV19 with TRBJ2-3; D is perhaps TRBD2 (6 bases). The sample taken for sequencing was PBMCs. The sequence was obtained from a human donor in good health. Here the CDR3 DNA reads TGTGCCAGTAGTATAGGATCACTAGCCCGTGGGCAGTATTTT. This encodes CASSIGSLARGQYF.